This T cell receptor beta chain comes out of a study of cytomegalovirus exposure and HLA in healthy donors. Points from the study as a whole: Previously analyzed data showed that most TCR beta V segments were productive at a frequency of about 87% or about 30%. Analysis was carried out at a later point, and it linked a missense DCLRE1C variant to TCR beta V- and J-gene trimming.

Use of 60 Vbeta and 13 Jbeta primers characterized the PCR. Measured with immunoSEQ multiplex PCR; TCRdb has only the in-frame clones, and not every one. The data contain roughly 230,000 clones, approximately 91% of them seen just once; the ten biggest clones take up 1.7%. Though nominally healthy at sampling, donors likely had unrecorded immune exposures. This CDR3 is built from 14 residues. Germline values: CDR1 SGDLS, CDR2 YYNGEE. V lost 2 bases and J lost 1, with 9 bases in between. This clone showed up just once. The antigen is not known. The clonotype comes from a girl aged 2-10 years in good health and CMV-seronegative. The gene calls are TRBV9 and TRBJ1-2; maybe TRBD1 (5 bases). Sequencing was performed on PBMCs. The CDR3 protein is CASSVGGDNYGYTF. CDR3 in DNA: TGTGCCAGCAGCGTGGGGGGAGATAACTATGGCTACACCTTC.